A selection of T cell receptor beta chains follows, all from one sample in a study of prognosis after radiotherapy for stage I lung cancer. MiXCR, run by TCRdb on the multiplex PCR reads, gives a single entry per CDR3 protein. The sample gives 20,000 to 25,000 distinct CDR3 sequences, more than 40% of which show up once; 30% to 40% is in the top ten. The sample was PBMCs, taken before or after stereotactic body radiation therapy (not recorded which). The receptors come from a donor over 45 with non-small cell lung cancer. Each CDR3 is given with its conserved first and last residue. A D gene is named only where the DNA matches it firmly. Where a row states a size, it is once, few, many or the class of an expanded clone; other rows omit it.

abundance	d_gene	v_gene	len	j_gene	CDR3nt	CDR3aa
.	TRBD1	TRBV2	13	TRBJ1-5	TGTGCCAGCAGTATGACAGGGAATCAGCCCCATCATTTT	CASSMTGNQPHHF
many	TRBD2	TRBV20-1	17	TRBJ2-7	TGCAGTGCTAGAGATCCCCTAGCGGGAGCCGACTCTACGGAGCAGTACTTC	CSARDPLAGADSTEQYF
few	.	TRBV7-2	14	TRBJ2-2	TGTGCCGGCAAGGGGACAACGAACACCGGGGAGCTGTTTTTT	CAGKGTTNTGELFF
.	.	TRBV6-1	13	TRBJ2-2	TGTGCCAGCAGTGACGATAACACCGGGGAGCTGTTTTTT	CASSDDNTGELFF
many	.	TRBV7-9	16	TRBJ2-5	TGTGCCAGCAGTCCCCAACCGGGACACAGTCAAGAGACCCAGTACTTC	CASSPQPGHSQETQYF
many	.	TRBV20-1	12	TRBJ2-7	TGCAGTGCTATGGGGAGGAACTACGAGCAGTACTTC	CSAMGRNYEQYF
many	.	TRBV5-1	14	TRBJ1-3	TGCGCCAGCAGCTTGCCAGGGTCAGGAAACACCATATATTTT	CASSLPGSGNTIYF
many	TRBD2	TRBV12-3/TRBV12-4	14	TRBJ2-7	TGTGCCAGCAGCCGACTAGCGGGGAGCTACGAGCAGTACTTC	CASSRLAGSYEQYF
.	TRBD1	TRBV6-1	14	TRBJ1-6	TGTGCCAGCAGTATCACAGGGGTAGATTCACCCCTCCACTTT	CASSITGVDSPLHF
.	TRBD1	TRBV12-3/TRBV12-4	14	TRBJ1-6	TGTGCCAGCAGCCGGGACAGCAAGAATTCACCCCTCCACTTT	CASSRDSKNSPLHF
.	TRBD1	TRBV6-2/TRBV6-3	16	TRBJ2-7	TGTGCCAGCAGCCTTGGACTCCCAACAGGGGGCTACGAGCATTACTTC	CASSLGLPTGGYEHYF
.	TRBD2	TRBV12-3/TRBV12-4	13	TRBJ2-3	TGTGCCAGCACCCCTCTCGGGGGGGATACGCAGTATTTT	CASTPLGGDTQYF
.	TRBD1	TRBV10-3	12	TRBJ1-2	TGTGCCATCAGGGGACAGAACTATGGCTACACCTTC	CAIRGQNYGYTF
few	.	TRBV11-2	16	TRBJ2-2	TGTGCCAGCAGCTCACCGGACGCGGGAAGGGTCGGGGAGCTGTTTTTT	CASSSPDAGRVGELFF
many	TRBD2	TRBV15	16	TRBJ2-5	TGTGCCACCAGCAGAGGACTAGCGGGAGGAAGGGAGACCCAGTACTTC	CATSRGLAGGRETQYF
.	.	TRBV6-1	14	TRBJ2-5	TGTGCCAGCGGGATTTTATCAGTTCAAGAGACCCAGTACTTC	CASGILSVQETQYF
few	TRBD2	TRBV7-3	17	TRBJ2-2	TGTGCCAGCAGCTTAATCCGGGGGGGAGAATGTACCGGGGAGTTGTTTTTT	CASSLIRGGECTGELFF